Listed below are T cell receptor beta chains from one sample, sequenced in a study of technical replicates of blood from a handful of donors. Clones were read by immunoSEQ multiplex PCR, and TCRdb kept only the in-frame ones, dropping some. The repertoire has about 93,000 clones, 95% of them found once; the top ten carry approximately 0.25%. Sequenced: T cells isolated from PBMCs. These receptors came from a human donor in good health. Both conserved end residues are part of each CDR3. The D gene is left open where the match is weak. The size field is filled for only some rows; it gives once, few, many or a size class.

>-|TRBV10-1|TRBJ2-2|-
TGCGCCAGCAGTGAGGTGAGGCCAAGGAACACCGGGGAGCTGTTTTTT
CASSEVRPRNTGELFF
>-|TRBV7-3|TRBJ2-7|-
TGTGCCAGCAGCCCACCCTACCCTCACGAGCAGTACTTC
CASSPPYPHEQYF
>-|TRBV6-5|TRBJ1-2|-
TGTGCCAGCAGTTACGTCTCTTCTAACTATGGCTACACCTTC
CASSYVSSNYGYTF
>-|TRBV19|TRBJ1-1|-
TGTGCCAGTAGTATTAGTTTGAACACTGAAGCTTTCTTT
CASSISLNTEAFF
>TRBD2|TRBV6-5|TRBJ2-7|-
TGTGCTTCCGGGACTAGCGCCTACGAGCAGTACTTC
CASGTSAYEQYF
>-|TRBV7-9|TRBJ2-5|-
TGTGCCAGCAGCTTAGCTACAGGGAAAGTAAACTTC
CASSLATGKVNF
>-|TRBV6-1|TRBJ1-4|-
TGTGCCAGCAGTGAAGGGACAGCCAAACTGTTTTTT
CASSEGTAKLFF
>-|TRBV19|TRBJ2-5|-
TGTGCCAGTTCCGACCGGGGGTTGCGTCCAGAGACCCAGTACTTC
CASSDRGLRPETQYF
>TRBD2|TRBV5-5|TRBJ2-7|-
TGTGCCAGCAGCTTGAGTCCGGGGGGGTACCCCTACGAGCAGTACTTC
CASSLSPGGYPYEQYF
>-|TRBV14|TRBJ2-7|once
TGTGCCAGCAGGGGTCGACGGGACGAGCAGTACTTC
CASRGRRDEQYF
>-|TRBV7-9|TRBJ2-7|-
TGTGCCAGCAGCCCGCGCGGGGACTCCTACGAGCAGTACTTC
CASSPRGDSYEQYF
>TRBD1|TRBV7-9|TRBJ1-1|-
TGTGCCAGCAGCTTCCCATGGGACGGGACAGGCGCCACTGAAGCTTTCTTT
CASSFPWDGTGATEAFF
>TRBD2|TRBV7-9|TRBJ2-3|-
TGTGCCAGCAGCTTAATGGATGGGCTAGCGGAACACACAGATACGCAGTATTTT
CASSLMDGLAEHTDTQYF
>TRBD1|TRBV28|TRBJ2-7|-
TGTGCCAGCAGTTTTATTTCCGGGACAGGAGACGTGGGAGAGCAGTACTTC
CASSFISGTGDVGEQYF
>-|TRBV21-1|TRBJ2-5|-
TGTGCCAGCATCCCGGACAAGGGGGGGCGGGAGACCCAGTACTTC
CASIPDKGGRETQYF
>TRBD1|TRBV19|TRBJ1-2|-
TGTGCCAGTAGTACTGGGACAGGGACACGGTTC
CASSTGTGTRF
>-|TRBV6-1|TRBJ2-6|-
TGTGCCAGCAGTGAATTACAGTCTGGGGCCAACGTCCTGACTTTC
CASSELQSGANVLTF
>TRBD1|TRBV15|TRBJ1-2|-
TGTGCCACCAGCAGAGGACAGGGGGCGGGTGGCTACACCTTC
CATSRGQGAGGYTF
>TRBD1|TRBV19|TRBJ1-1|-
TGTGCCAGTAGGAAAGGACAGGGGGCATCGAGGACTGAAGCTTTCTTT
CASRKGQGASRTEAFF
>TRBD1|TRBV7-9|TRBJ1-1|-
TGTGCCAGCAGCGGCCGAGGACAGGGAGGTAGGGAGGACACTGAAGCTTTCTTT
CASSGRGQGGREDTEAFF
>TRBD1|TRBV9|TRBJ2-5|-
TGTGCCAGCAGCGGCAGCCCTCCCCGGACAGGTCAAGAGACCCAGTACTTC
CASSGSPPRTGQETQYF
>TRBD1|TRBV5-4|TRBJ2-7|-
TGTGCCAGCAGCTTGGACAGGGGATTCCCCTACGAGCAGTACTTC
CASSLDRGFPYEQYF
>-|TRBV7-9|TRBJ2-7|-
TGTGCCAGCAGCCTAGGACACTCCACATCCTACGAGCAGTACTTC
CASSLGHSTSYEQYF
>TRBD1|TRBV27|TRBJ1-5|-
TGTGCCAGCAGTTCCGTGAAGGGGGCTACTCAACCCCAGCATTTT
CASSSVKGATQPQHF
>-|TRBV6-1|TRBJ2-7|-
TGTGCCAGCACCCGGACAGTCTCCTACGAGCAGTACTTC
CASTRTVSYEQYF
>TRBD2|TRBV27|TRBJ2-1|-
TGTGCCAGCAGAATCGATAGCGGGGGTGAGCAGTTCTTC
CASRIDSGGEQFF
>TRBD2|TRBV4-1|TRBJ2-2|-
TGCGCCAGCAGCCAAGGGGGGGGATTGGGGGAGCTGTTTTTT
CASSQGGGLGELFF
>-|TRBV4-1|TRBJ1-1|-
TGCGCCAGCAGCCGACGGAGCACGAACACTGAAGCTTTCTTT
CASSRRSTNTEAFF
>-|TRBV30|TRBJ1-1|-
TGTGCCTGGAGTGTCCGGGGATTGAATACTGAAGCTTTCTTT
CAWSVRGLNTEAFF